This T cell receptor (beta chain) was recovered during a study of Ad26.COV2.S vaccination and SARS-CoV-2 variants (dated by TCRdb to the early 2020s). Regarding the research as a whole: Donors in the vaccine arm were drawn from COV1001, a phase I-IIa trial of Ad26.COV2.S in healthy adults that was multicentre, randomized, double-blind and placebo-controlled. TCRbeta repertoire sequencing was used to assess the specificity and breadth of SARS-CoV-2-reactive T cell receptors after Ad26.COV2.S vaccination. The TCR-sequenced set comprised about 30 samples: some 19 Ad26.COV2.S vaccine recipients, 5 placebo recipients and 8 SARS-CoV-2 convalescent individuals. Investigators remained blinded to trial group allocation during experiments and outcome assessment. Participants in the trial were split at random into five groups of five each, receiving low-dose or high-dose Ad26.COV2.S once or twice, or else placebo on both occasions. Ad26.COV2.S was given intramuscularly at 5x10^10 or 1x10^11 viral particles, as a single shot or as two shots 56 days apart. What the work shows at the level of the full study, not this receptor alone: After vaccination, substantial breadth of spike-specific CD8+ and CD4+ T cell responses was reported. The authors noted that the TCR breadth and depth analyses may have underestimated total T cell responses. Vaccine and placebo recipients had similar non-spike TCR breadth, a finding consistent with the vaccine containing only spike. Higher spike-specific TCR breadth was observed in Ad26.COV2.S recipients than in placebo recipients (P = 0.0014). The study was not powered to compare responses between vaccine doses or regimens.

Remarks on this clone: The antigen it binds to is not known. No quality values exist for individual bases; no much larger clone is one base distant.

The immunoSEQ Assay was the method used to sequence TCRbeta CDR3 regions. After extraction, genomic DNA underwent amplification by bias-controlled multiplex PCR, followed by high-throughput sequencing. As for the original processing: To quantify the absolute abundance of every unique TCRbeta CDR3 region, sequences were collapsed and filtered. Usable DNA was measured by amplifying reference genes present in all nucleated cells, and TCRbeta template counts were normalized to that usable DNA to estimate T cell fraction. Repertoire TCRs were annotated as SARS-CoV-2-specific when V gene, CDR3 amino acid sequence and J gene were exactly matched to a known reactive TCR set. The reference SARS-CoV-2 TCR set was obtained from MIRA and was filtered for enrichment in COVID-19-positive ImmuneCODE repertoires, whereby public or cross-reactive TCRs were removed. Based on the MIRA antigens, annotated TCRs were further analysed at the level of specific ORF or position within ORF. Breadth was defined as annotated unique rearrangements over total unique productive rearrangements; depth was the summed frequency of those rearrangements. Group comparisons of TCR breadth used two-sided Wilcoxon rank-sum tests. TCRdb re-hosts the immuneACCESS table, in-frame sequences only. Its copies lack some clones; in the studies checked, an unresolved V gene accounts for under half of them, and the cause for the rest is not known. Clone size and V and J calls were adopted from that table, with D and trimming inferred from the DNA. The sample yields fewer than 400,000 clones; around 89% were counted once. Clones ranked in the top ten supply around 2% of the sample.

The treatment or condition label on this specimen signifies: approximately 18 received Ad26.COV2.S at low or high dose, single or two shots; about 5 received placebo; per-sample allocation not given. Repertoires of vaccine and placebo recipients were sequenced from samples taken on day 63 after the first injection. Cohort 1b enrolled some 25 adults aged 18-55 years at a single site in Boston, USA, between 29 July and 7 August 2020. Ad26.COV2.S was a replication-incompetent adenovirus type 26 vector expressing a prefusion-stabilized SARS-CoV-2 spike protein from the original Wuhan strain. CDR1 and CDR2, looked up from the germline V gene, are SGHTA and FQGNSA. Including the terminal cysteine and phenylalanine, the CDR3 comprises 16 residues. The kept DNA is CDR3 alone, 48 bases in frame from the first base. Trimming removed 5 bases from V and 11 bases from J; the gene matches leave 17 bases unexplained.

The V gene is TRBV7-2 and the J gene is TRBJ2-3, with 9 bases aligning to TRBD2. The TCR comes from a person aged 18 to 65 who received the Ad26.COV2.S COVID-19 vaccine or a placebo. The sequences come from peripheral blood, collected in a trial of Ad26.COV2.S vaccine versus placebo. The CDR3 has the sequence CASSPRTSAGNREQYF. At the DNA level, the sequence is TGTGCCAGCAGCCCGAGGACTAGCGCGGGTAACCGTGAGCAGTATTTT. Supplemented by the reference TRBV7-2 and TRBJ2-3 proteins around the CDR3, the complete variable domain is GAGVSQSPSNKVTEKGKDVELRCDPISGHTALYWYRQSLGQGLEFLIYFQGNSAPDKSGLPSDRFSAERTGGSVSTLTIQRTQQEDSAVYLCASSPRTSAGNREQYFGPGTRLTVL.